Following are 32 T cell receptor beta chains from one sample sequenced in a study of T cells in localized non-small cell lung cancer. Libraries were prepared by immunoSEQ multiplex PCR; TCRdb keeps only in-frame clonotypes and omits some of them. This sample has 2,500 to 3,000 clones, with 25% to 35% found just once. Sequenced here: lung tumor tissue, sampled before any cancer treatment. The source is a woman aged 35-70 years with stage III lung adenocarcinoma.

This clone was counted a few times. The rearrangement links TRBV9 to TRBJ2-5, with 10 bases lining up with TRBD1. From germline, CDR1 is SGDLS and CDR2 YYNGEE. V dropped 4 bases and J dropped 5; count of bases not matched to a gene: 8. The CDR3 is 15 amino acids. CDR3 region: CASSPRTGGGETQYF. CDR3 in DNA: TGTGCCAGCAGCCCTCGGACAGGGGGAGGCGAGACCCAGTACTTC.

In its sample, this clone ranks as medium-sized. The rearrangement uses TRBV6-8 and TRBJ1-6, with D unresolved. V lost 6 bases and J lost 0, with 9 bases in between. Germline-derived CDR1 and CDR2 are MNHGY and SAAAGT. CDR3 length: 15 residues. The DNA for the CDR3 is TGTGCCAGCAGGGAGTACGGCTCCTATAATTCACCCCTCCACTTT. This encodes CASREYGSYNSPLHF.

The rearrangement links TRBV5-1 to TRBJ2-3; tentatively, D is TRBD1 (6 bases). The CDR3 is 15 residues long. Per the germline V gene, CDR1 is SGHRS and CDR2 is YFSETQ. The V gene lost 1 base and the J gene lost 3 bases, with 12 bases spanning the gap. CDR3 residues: CASSLPGGETDTQYF. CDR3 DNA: TGCGCCAGCAGCTTGCCTGGGGGCGAGACAGATACGCAGTATTTT. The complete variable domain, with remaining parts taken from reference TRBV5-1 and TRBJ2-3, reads KAGVTQTPRYLIKTRGQQVTLSCSPISGHRSVSWYQQTPGQGLQFLFEYFSETQRNKGNFPGRFSGRQFSNSRSEMNVSTLELGDSALYLCASSLPGGETDTQYFGPGTRLTVL.

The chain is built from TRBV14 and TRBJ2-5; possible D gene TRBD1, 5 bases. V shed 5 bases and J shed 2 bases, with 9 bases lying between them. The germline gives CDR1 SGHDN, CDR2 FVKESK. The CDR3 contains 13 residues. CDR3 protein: CASSRTLQETQYF. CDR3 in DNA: TGTGCCAGCAGCAGGACATTGCAAGAGACCCAGTACTTC.

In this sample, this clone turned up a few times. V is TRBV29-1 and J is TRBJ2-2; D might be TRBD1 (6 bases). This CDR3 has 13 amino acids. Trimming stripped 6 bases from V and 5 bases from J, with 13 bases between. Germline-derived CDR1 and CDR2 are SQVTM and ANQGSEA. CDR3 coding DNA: TGCAGCGTAGACACAGGGATGACCGGGGAGCTGTTTTTT. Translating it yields CSVDTGMTGELFF.

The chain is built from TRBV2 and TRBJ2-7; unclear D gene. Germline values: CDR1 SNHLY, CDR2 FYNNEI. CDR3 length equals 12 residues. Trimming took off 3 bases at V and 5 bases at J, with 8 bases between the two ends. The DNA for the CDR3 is TGTGCCAGCAGTGAGGCGTACCACGAGCAGTACTTC. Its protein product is CASSEAYHEQYF.

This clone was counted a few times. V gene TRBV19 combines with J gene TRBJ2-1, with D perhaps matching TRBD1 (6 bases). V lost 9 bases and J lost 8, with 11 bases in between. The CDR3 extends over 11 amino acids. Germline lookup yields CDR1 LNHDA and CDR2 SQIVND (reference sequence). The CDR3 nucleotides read TGTGCCAGCATGACAGGCGATGAGCAGTTCTTC. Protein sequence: CASMTGDEQFF.

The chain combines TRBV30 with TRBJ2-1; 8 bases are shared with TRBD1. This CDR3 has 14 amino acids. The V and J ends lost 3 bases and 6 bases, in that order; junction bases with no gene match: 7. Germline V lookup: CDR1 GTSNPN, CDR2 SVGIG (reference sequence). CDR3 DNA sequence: TGTGCCTGGAGCCAACCCGGACAGGGCAATGAGCAGTTCTTC. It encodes CAWSQPGQGNEQFF.

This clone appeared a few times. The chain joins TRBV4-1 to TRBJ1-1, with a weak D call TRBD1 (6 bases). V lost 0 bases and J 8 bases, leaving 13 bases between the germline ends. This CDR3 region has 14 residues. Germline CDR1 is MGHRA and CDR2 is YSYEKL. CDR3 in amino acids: CASSQDQGTQEAFF. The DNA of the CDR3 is TGCGCCAGCAGCCAAGATCAAGGGACACAAGAAGCTTTCTTT.

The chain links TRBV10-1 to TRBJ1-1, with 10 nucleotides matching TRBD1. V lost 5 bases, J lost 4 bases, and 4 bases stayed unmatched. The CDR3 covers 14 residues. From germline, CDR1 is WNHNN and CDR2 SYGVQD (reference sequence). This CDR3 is CASSRTGGSTEAFF. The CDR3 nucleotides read TGCGCCAGCAGTCGGACAGGGGGGAGCACTGAAGCTTTCTTT.

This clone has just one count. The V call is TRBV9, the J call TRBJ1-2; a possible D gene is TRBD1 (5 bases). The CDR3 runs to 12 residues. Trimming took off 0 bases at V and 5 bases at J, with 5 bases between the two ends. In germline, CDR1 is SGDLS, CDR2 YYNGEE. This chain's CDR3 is CASSVGGYGYTF. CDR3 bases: TGTGCCAGCAGCGTAGGGGGGTATGGCTACACCTTC.

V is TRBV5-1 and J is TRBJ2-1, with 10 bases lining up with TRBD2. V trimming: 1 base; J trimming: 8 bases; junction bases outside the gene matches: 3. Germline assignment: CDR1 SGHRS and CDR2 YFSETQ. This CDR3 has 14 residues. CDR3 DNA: TGCGCCAGCAGCTTGACTAGCGGGGACGATGAGCAGTTCTTC. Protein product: CASSLTSGDDEQFF.

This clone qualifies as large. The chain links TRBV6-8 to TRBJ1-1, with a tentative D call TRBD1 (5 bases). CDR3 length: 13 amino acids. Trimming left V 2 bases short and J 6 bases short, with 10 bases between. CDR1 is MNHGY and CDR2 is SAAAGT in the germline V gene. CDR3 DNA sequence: TGTGCCAGCAGTTACACAGGTCGGGCTGAAGCTTTCTTT. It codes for CASSYTGRAEAFF.

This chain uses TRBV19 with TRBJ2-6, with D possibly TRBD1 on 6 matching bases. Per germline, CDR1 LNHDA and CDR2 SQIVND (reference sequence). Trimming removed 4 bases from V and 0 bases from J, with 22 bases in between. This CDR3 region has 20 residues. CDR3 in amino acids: CASSNVIWTDLSSGANVLTF. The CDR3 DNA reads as TGTGCCAGTAGTAACGTGATCTGGACAGACTTAAGCTCTGGGGCCAACGTCCTGACTTTC.

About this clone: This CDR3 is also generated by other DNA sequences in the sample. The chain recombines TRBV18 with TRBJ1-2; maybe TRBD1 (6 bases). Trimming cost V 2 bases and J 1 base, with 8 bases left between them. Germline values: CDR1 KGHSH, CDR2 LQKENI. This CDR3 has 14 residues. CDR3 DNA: TGTGCCAGCTCACCAACACAGGGTAACTATGGCTACACCTTC. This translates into CASSPTQGNYGYTF.

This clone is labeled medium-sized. CDR3 in amino acids: CASSLSGQNNSPLHF. Written as DNA, the CDR3 is TGTGCCAGCAGCTTATCGGGACAGAATAATTCACCCCTCCACTTT. This sequence joins TRBV11-3 and TRBJ1-6, with 7 positions matching TRBD1. The CDR3 sequence is 15 residues long. From germline, CDR1 is SGHNT and CDR2 YENEEA. V shed 2 bases and J 5 bases; nucleotides not matched to a gene: 3.

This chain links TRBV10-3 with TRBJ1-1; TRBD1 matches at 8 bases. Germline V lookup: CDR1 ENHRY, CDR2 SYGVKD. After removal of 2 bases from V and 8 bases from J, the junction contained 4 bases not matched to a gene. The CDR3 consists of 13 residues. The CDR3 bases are TGTGCCATCAGTGAGACAGGACAGGGCGAAGCTTTCTTT. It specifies CAISETGQGEAFF.

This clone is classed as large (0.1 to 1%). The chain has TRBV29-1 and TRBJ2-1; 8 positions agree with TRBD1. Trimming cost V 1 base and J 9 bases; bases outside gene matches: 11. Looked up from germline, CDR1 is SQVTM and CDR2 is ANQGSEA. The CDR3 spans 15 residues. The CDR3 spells CSVEATAQGGVEQFF. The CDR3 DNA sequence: TGCAGCGTTGAAGCGACGGCACAGGGGGGAGTTGAGCAGTTCTTC.

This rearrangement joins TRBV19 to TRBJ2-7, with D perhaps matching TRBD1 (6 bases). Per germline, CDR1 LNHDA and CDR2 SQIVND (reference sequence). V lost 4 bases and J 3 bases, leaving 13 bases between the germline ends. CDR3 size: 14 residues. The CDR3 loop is CASSRTDFGYEQYF. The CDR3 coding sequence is TGTGCCAGTAGTAGGACAGATTTTGGCTACGAGCAGTACTTC.

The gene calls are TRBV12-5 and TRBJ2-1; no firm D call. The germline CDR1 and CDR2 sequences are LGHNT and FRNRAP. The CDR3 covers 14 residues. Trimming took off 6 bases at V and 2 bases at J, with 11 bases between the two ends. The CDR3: CASGLSMAYNEQFF. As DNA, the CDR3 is TGTGCTAGTGGCTTGTCTATGGCCTACAATGAGCAGTTCTTC.

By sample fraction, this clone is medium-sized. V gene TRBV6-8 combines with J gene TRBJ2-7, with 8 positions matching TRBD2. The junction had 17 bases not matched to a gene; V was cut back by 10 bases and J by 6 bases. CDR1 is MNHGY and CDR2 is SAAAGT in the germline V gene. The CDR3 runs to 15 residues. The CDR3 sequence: CATGGEGDSPGEQYF. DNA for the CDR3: TGTGCCACCGGGGGGGAAGGGGACTCTCCGGGCGAGCAGTACTTC.

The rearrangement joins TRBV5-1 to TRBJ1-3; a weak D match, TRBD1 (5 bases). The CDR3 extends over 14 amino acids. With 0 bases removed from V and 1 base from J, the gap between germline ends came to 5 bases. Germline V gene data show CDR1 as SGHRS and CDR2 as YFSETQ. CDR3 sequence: CASSLGQSGNTIYF. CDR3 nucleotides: TGCGCCAGCAGCTTGGGACAGTCTGGAAACACCATATATTTT. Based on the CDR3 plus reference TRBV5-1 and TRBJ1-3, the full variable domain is KAGVTQTPRYLIKTRGQQVTLSCSPISGHRSVSWYQQTPGQGLQFLFEYFSETQRNKGNFPGRFSGRQFSNSRSEMNVSTLELGDSALYLCASSLGQSGNTIYFGEGSWLTVV.

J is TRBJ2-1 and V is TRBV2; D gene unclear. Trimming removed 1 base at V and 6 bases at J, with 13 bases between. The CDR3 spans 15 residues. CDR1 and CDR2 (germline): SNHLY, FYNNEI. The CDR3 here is CASSEGRALSNEQFF. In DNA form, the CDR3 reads TGTGCCAGCAGTGAAGGTCGGGCTCTGTCCAATGAGCAGTTCTTC.

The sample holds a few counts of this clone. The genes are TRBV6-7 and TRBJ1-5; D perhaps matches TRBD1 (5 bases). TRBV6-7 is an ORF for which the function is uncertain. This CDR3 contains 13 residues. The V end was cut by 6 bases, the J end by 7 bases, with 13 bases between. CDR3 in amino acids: CASRGPSRQPQHF. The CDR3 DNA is TGTGCCAGCAGGGGGCCGAGTAGGCAGCCCCAGCATTTT.

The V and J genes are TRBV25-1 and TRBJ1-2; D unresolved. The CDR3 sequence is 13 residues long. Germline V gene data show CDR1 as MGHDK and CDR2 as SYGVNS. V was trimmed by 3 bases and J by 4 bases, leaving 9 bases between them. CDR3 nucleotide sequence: TGTGCCAGCAGTGATAGGACCTCCTATGGCTACACCTTC. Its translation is CASSDRTSYGYTF.

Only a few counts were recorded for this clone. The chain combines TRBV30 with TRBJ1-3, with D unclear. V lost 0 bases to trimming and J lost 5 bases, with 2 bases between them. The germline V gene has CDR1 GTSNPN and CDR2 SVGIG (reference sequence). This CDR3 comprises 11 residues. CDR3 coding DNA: TGTGCCTGGAGTGTTAGAAACACCATATATTTT. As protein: CAWSVRNTIYF.

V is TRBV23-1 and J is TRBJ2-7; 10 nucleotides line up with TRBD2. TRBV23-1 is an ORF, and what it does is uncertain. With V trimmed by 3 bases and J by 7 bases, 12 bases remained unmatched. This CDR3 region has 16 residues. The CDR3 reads CASSHQEAGGPGEQYF. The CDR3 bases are TGCGCCAGCAGTCACCAGGAAGCGGGAGGGCCAGGGGAGCAGTACTTC.

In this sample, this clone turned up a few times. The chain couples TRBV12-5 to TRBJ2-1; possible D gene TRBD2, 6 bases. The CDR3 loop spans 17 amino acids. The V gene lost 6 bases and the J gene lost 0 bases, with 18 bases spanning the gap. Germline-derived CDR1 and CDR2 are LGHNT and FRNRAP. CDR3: CASGRRKDGSSYNEQFF. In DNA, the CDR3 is TGTGCTAGTGGCCGGAGAAAAGACGGGAGCTCCTACAATGAGCAGTTCTTC.

The CDR3 region has the DNA TGTGCCAGTAGTTTCGGGCTAATGGGGGGAGCGACAGATACGCAGTATTTT. It is translated as CASSFGLMGGATDTQYF. The chain links TRBV19 to TRBJ2-3, with D possibly being TRBD2 (6 bases). Per the germline V gene, CDR1 is LNHDA and CDR2 is SQIVND (reference sequence). V was clipped by 5 bases and J by 3 bases, with 21 bases between them. This CDR3 has 17 residues. Looking up the rest from reference TRBV19 and TRBJ2-3 gives the full variable domain: DGGITQSPKYLFRKEGQNVTLSCEQNLNHDAMYWYRQDPGQGLRLIYYSQIVNDFQKGDIAEGYSVSREKKESFPLTVTSAQKNPTAFYLCASSFGLMGGATDTQYFGPGTRLTVL.

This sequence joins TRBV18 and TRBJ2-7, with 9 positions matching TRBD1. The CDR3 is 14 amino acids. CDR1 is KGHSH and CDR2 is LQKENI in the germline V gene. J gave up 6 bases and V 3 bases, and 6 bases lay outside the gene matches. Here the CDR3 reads CASSPGQGGGEQYF. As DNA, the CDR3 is TGTGCCAGCTCACCGGGACAGGGTGGAGGCGAGCAGTACTTC.

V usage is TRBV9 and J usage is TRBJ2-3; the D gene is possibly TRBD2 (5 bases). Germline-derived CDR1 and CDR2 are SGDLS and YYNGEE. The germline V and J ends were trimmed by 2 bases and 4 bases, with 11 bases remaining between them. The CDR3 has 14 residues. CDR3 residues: CASSVPLASDTQYF. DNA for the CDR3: TGTGCCAGCAGCGTCCCCCTAGCCTCAGATACGCAGTATTTT.

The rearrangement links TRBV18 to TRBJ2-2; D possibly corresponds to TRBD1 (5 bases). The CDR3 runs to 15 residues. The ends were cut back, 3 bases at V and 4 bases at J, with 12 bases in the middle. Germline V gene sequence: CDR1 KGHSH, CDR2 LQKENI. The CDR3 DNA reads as TGTGCCAGCTCACCTAGGGGTTCGGGCACCGGGGAGCTGTTTTTT. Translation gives CASSPRGSGTGELFF.